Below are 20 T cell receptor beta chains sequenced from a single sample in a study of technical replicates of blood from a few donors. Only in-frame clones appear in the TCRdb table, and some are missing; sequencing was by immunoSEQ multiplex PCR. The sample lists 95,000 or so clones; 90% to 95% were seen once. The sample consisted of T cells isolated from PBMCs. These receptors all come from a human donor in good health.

The CDR3 DNA reads TGTGCCAGCAGTTTGGGCACGAACACTGAAGCTTTCTTT. Translating it yields CASSLGTNTEAFF. V gene TRBV27 combines with J gene TRBJ1-1; D call uncertain. V shed 3 bases and J shed 1 base, with 6 bases lying between them. The CDR3 totals 13 residues. CDR1 and CDR2 (germline): MNHEY, SMNVEV (reference sequence).

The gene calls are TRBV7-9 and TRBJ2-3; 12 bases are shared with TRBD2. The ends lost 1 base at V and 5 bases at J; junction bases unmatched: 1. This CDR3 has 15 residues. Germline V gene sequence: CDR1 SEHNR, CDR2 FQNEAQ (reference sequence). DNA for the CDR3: TGTGCCAGCAGCTTAGGACTAGCGGGAGTAGATACGCAGTATTTT. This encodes CASSLGLAGVDTQYF.

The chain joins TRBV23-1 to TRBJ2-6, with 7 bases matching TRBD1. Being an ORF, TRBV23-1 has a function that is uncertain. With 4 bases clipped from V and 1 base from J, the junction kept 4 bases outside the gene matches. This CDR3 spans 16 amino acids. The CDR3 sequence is CASSRETGSGANVLTF. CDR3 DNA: TGCGCCAGCAGTCGCGAGACAGGGTCTGGGGCCAACGTCCTGACTTTC.

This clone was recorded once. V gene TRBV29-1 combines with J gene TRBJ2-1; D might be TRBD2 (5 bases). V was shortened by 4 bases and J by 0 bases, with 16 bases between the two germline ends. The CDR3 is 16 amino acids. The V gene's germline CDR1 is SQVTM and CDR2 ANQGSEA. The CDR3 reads CSVALLEGSSYNEQFF. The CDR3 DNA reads TGCAGCGTTGCGTTACTAGAAGGGAGCTCCTACAATGAGCAGTTCTTC.

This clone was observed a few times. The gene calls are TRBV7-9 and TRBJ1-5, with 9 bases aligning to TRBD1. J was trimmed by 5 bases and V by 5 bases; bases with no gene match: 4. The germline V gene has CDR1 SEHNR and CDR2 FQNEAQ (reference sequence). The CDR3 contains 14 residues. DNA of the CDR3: TGTGCCAGCAGCGGGGACAGGGAGTATCAGCCCCAGCATTTT. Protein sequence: CASSGDREYQPQHF.

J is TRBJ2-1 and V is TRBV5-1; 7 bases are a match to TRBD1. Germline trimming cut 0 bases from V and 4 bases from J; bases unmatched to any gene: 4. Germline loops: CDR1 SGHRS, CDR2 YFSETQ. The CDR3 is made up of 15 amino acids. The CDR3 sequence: CASSLEGQPYNEQFF. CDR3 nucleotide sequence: TGCGCCAGCAGCTTGGAGGGACAGCCTTACAATGAGCAGTTCTTC.

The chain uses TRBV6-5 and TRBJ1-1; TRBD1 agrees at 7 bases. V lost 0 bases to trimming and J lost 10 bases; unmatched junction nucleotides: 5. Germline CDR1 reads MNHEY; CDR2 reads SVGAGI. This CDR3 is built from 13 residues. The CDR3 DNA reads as TGTGCCAGCAGTTACTCGGTGACAGGGTCAGCTTTCTTT. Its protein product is CASSYSVTGSAFF.

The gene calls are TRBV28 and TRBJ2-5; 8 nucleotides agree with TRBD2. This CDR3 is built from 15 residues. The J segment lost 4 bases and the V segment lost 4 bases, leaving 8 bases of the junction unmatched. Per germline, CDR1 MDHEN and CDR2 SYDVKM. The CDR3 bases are TGTGCCAGCAGTTCTGAGCGGGAGAAGGGAGAGACCCAGTACTTC. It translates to CASSSEREKGETQYF.

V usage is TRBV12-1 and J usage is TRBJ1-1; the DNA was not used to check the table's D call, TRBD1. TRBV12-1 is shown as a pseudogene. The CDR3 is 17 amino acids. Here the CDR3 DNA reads TGTGCCAGCAGCTTTGCCCGAATCAGGTTTCCGGACACTGAAGCTTTCTTT. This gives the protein CASSFARIRFPDTEAFF.

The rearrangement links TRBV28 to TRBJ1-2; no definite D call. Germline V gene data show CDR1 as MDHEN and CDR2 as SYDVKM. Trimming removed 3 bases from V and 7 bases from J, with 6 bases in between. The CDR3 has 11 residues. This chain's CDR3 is CASSFGAGYTF. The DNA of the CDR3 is TGTGCCAGCAGTTTCGGAGCTGGCTACACCTTC.

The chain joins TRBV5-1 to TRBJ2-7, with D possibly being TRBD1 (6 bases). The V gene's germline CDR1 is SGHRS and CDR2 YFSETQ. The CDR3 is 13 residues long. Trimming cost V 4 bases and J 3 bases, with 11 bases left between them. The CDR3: CASSVRGIYEQYF. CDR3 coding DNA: TGCGCCAGCAGCGTCAGGGGTATCTACGAGCAGTACTTC.

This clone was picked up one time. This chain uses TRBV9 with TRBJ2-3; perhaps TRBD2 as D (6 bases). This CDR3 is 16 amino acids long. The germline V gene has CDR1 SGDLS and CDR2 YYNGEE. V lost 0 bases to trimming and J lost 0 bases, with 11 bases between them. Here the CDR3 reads CASSVGGGISTDTQYF. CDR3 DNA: TGTGCCAGCAGCGTAGGAGGCGGGATAAGCACAGATACGCAGTATTTT.

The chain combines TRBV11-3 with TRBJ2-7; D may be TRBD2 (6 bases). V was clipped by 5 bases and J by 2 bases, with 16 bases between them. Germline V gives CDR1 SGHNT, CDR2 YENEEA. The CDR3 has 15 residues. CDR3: CASSPTSTGAYEQYF. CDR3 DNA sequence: TGTGCCAGCAGCCCGACTTCAACGGGGGCCTACGAGCAGTACTTC.

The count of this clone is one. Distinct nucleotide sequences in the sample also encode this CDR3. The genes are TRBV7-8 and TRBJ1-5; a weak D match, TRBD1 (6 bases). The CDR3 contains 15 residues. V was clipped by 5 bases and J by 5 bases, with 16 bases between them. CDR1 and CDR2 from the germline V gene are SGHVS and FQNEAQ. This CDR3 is CASSLGAGGHQPQHF. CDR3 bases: TGTGCCAGCAGCCTAGGAGCTGGGGGCCATCAGCCCCAGCATTTT.

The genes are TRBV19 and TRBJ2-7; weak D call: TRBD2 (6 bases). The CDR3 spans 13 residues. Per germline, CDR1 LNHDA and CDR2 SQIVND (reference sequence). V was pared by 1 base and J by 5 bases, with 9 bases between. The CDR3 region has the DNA TGTGCCAGTAGTATAGGACTAGTCGACGAGCAGTACTTC. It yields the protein CASSIGLVDEQYF.

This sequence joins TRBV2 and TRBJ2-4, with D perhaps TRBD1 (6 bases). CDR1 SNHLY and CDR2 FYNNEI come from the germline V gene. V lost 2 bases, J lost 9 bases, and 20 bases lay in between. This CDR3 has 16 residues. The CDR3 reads CASSEQGSPAGGIQYF. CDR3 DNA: TGTGCCAGCAGTGAACAGGGGAGCCCGGCGGGTGGCATTCAGTACTTC.

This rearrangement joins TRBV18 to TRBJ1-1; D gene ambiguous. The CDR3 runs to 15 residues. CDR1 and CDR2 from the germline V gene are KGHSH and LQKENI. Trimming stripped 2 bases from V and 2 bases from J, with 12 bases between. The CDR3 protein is CASSPKQTPNTEAFF. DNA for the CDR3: TGTGCCAGCTCACCAAAGCAGACTCCAAACACTGAAGCTTTCTTT.

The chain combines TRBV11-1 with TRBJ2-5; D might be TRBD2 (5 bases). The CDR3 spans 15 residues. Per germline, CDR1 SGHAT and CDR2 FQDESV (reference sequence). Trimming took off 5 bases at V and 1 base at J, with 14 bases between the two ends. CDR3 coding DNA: TGTGCCAGCAGCCCACTCAGCGGACCCCAAGAGACCCAGTACTTC. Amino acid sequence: CASSPLSGPQETQYF.

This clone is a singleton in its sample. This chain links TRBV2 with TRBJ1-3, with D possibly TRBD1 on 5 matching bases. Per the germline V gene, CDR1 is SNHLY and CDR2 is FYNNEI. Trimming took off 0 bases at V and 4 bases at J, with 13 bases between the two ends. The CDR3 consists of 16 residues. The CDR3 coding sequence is TGTGCCAGCAGTGAAGCGCGACAGACTCCCGGAAACACCATATATTTT. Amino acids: CASSEARQTPGNTIYF.

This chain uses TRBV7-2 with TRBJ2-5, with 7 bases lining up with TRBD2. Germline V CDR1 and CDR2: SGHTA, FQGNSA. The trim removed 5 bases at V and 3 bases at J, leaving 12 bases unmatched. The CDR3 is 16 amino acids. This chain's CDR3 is CASSPFTSADKETQYF. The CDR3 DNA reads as TGTGCCAGCAGCCCTTTTACTAGCGCCGATAAAGAGACCCAGTACTTC. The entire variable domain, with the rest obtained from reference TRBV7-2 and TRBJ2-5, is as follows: GAGVSQSPSNKVTEKGKDVELRCDPISGHTALYWYRQSLGQGLEFLIYFQGNSAPDKSGLPSDRFSAERTGGSVSTLTIQRTQQEDSAVYLCASSPFTSADKETQYFGPGTRLLVL.